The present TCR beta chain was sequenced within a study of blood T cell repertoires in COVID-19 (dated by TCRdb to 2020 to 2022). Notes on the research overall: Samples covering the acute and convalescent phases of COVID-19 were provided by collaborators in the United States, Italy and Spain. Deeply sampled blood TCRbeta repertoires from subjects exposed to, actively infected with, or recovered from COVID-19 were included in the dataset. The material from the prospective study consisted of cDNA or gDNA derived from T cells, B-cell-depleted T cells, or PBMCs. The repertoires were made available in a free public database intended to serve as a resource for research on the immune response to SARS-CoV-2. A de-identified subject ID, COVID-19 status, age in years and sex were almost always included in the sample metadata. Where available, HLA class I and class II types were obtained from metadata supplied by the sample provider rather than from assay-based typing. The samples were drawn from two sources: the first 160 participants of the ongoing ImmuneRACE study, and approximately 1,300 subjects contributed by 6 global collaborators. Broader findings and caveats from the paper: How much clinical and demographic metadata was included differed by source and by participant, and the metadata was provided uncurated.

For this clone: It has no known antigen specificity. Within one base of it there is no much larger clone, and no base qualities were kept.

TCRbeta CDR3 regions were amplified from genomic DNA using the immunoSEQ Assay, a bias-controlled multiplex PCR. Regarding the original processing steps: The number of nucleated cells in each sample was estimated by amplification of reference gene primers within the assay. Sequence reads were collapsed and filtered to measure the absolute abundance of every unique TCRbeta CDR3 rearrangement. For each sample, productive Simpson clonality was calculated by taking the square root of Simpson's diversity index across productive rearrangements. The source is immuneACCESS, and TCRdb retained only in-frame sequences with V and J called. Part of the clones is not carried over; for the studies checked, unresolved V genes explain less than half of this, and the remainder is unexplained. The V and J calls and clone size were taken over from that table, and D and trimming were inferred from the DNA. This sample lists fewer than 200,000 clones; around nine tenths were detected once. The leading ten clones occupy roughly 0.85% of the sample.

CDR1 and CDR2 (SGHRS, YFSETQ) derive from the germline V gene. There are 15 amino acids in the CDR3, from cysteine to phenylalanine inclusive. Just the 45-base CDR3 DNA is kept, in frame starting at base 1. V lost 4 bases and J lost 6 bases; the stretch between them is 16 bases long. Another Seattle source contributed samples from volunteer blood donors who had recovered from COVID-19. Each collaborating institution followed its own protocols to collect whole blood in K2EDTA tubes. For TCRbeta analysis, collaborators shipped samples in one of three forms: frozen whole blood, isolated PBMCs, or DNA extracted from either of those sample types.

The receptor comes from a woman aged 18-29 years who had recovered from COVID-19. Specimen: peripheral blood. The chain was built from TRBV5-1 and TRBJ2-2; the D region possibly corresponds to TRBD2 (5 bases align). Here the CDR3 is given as CASSKTSIEAGELFF. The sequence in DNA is TGCGCCAGCAGCAAAACTAGTATTGAGGCCGGGGAGCTGTTTTTT.